The clone carrying this T cell receptor beta chain was counted ten times or more. These data belong to a study of regulatory T cells in long-lasting Graves disease. Investigators prepared the TCR beta libraries by applying iRepertoire HTBI primers and Arm-PCR of CDR3 regions. One entry per CDR3 protein, called by TCRdb with MiXCR from the multiplex PCR reads. The repertoire holds 680,000 or so distinct CDR3 sequences, with around 17% as singletons. Deletions cut 4 bases from V and 0 bases from J, with 7 bases between. The CDR3 is 13 amino acids. The germline gives CDR1 SGHAT, CDR2 FQNNGV. Time point described: newly diagnosed GD, antithyroid drugs for less than 3 months. There was RNA extracted from PBMCs, and the TCR library was made from it. A further study also used this sample, focusing on T cells in Graves' hyperthyroidism and ophthalmopathy.

Sequenced material: peripheral blood mononuclear cells (PBMCs), taken at new diagnosis, from a patient treated with antithyroid drugs. This clonotype originated in a woman aged 25-40 years with Graves disease. The J gene is TRBJ2-7, the V gene TRBV11-2, with D unclear. CDR3 DNA sequence: TGTGCCAGCAGCTCATGGACCTCCTACGAGCAGTACTTC. Its protein product is CASSSWTSYEQYF.